This is a list of T cell receptor beta chains from one sample in a study of T cell responses to AZD1222 COVID-19 vaccine. Sequencing used immunoSEQ multiplex PCR; TCRdb keeps in-frame clones, though not all of them. In the table there are more than 35,000 clones, over 80% of which are singletons. The source material was peripheral blood, sampled on day 0 of AZD1222 vaccination. The receptors were sampled from an adult in good health. Both conserved end residues are part of each CDR3. The order of the fields is J gene, D gene, V gene, clone size, CDR3 protein, CDR3 DNA. D genes are given only for firm matches. The size entry is marked missing in some rows and otherwise reads once, few, many or a size class.

TRBJ1-4	TRBD1	TRBV5-1	-	CASSLATGGAPNEKLFF	TGCGCCAGCAGCTTGGCCACAGGGGGCGCCCCTAATGAAAAACTGTTTTTT
TRBJ1-3	-	TRBV7-2	-	CASSSKISGNTIYF	TGTGCCAGCAGCTCTAAGATCTCCGGAAACACCATATATTTT
TRBJ2-5	-	TRBV12-3/TRBV12-4	-	CASSIYETQYF	TGTGCCAGCAGTATCTATGAGACCCAGTACTTC
TRBJ2-2	TRBD1	TRBV6-2/TRBV6-3	-	CASSRPGGGELFF	TGTGCCAGCAGTCGACCAGGGGGCGGGGAGCTGTTTTTT
TRBJ1-5	TRBD1	TRBV2	-	CASSEAGGGLRVPQHF	TGTGCCAGCAGTGAAGCTGGAGGGGGCCTCCGGGTGCCCCAGCATTTT
TRBJ1-5	-	TRBV9	-	CASSVEAIGQPQHF	TGTGCCAGCAGCGTAGAGGCAATCGGTCAGCCCCAGCATTTT
TRBJ1-2	TRBD1	TRBV5-1	few	CASSGQDVDGYTF	TGCGCCAGCAGCGGACAGGACGTCGATGGCTACACCTTC
TRBJ2-5	TRBD1	TRBV3-1/TRBV3-2	-	CASSQRQGAETQYF	TGTGCCAGCAGCCAGAGACAGGGCGCAGAGACCCAGTACTTC
TRBJ2-1	-	TRBV14	-	CASSPGRGGSDNEQFF	TGTGCCAGCAGCCCCGGCCGAGGGGGATCGGACAATGAGCAGTTCTTC
TRBJ1-2	-	TRBV12-3/TRBV12-4	-	CASSFGTSGYTF	TGTGCCAGCAGTTTCGGGACATCTGGCTACACCTTC
TRBJ2-3	TRBD1	TRBV4-2	once	CASSQNTGGVDTQYF	TGTGCCAGCAGCCAGAACACAGGGGGAGTAGATACGCAGTATTTT
TRBJ2-7	-	TRBV20-1	-	CSARDGYEQYF	TGCAGTGCTAGGGACGGCTACGAGCAGTACTTC
TRBJ1-1	-	TRBV19	-	CASSTQEGGVYPEAFF	TGTGCCAGTAGTACACAGGAGGGTGGTGTGTATCCTGAAGCTTTCTTT
TRBJ1-4	-	TRBV7-2	-	CASRQTGTRNEKLFF	TGTGCCAGCAGACAAACCGGGACACGTAATGAAAAACTGTTTTTT
TRBJ1-5	TRBD1	TRBV19	-	CASSIPRRQGDNQPQHF	TGTGCCAGTAGTATCCCCCGCCGACAGGGGGACAATCAGCCCCAGCATTTT
TRBJ2-4	-	TRBV7-9	-	CASSQGYSGAKNIQYF	TGTGCCAGCAGCCAGGGGTACTCGGGAGCCAAAAACATTCAGTACTTC
TRBJ1-6	-	TRBV28	-	CASSLTSQGSPLHF	TGTGCCAGCAGTTTAACATCCCAGGGCTCACCCCTCCACTTT
TRBJ1-5	-	TRBV30	-	CAWSSQNGQPQHF	TGTGCCTGGAGTAGTCAGAACGGTCAGCCCCAGCATTTT
TRBJ2-1	TRBD2	TRBV5-6	-	CASRGGGGYNEQFF	TGTGCCAGCAGGGGCGGCGGGGGTTACAATGAGCAGTTCTTC
TRBJ2-7	-	TRBV30	-	CAWDGGGSEQYF	TGTGCCTGGGACGGTGGTGGATCCGAGCAGTACTTC
TRBJ1-2	-	TRBV4-1	-	CASSQDWEGLYGYTF	TGCGCCAGCAGCCAAGATTGGGAGGGTCTCTATGGCTACACCTTC
TRBJ2-7	-	TRBV11-2	-	CASSLEFDGSYEQYF	TGTGCCAGCAGCTTAGAATTCGACGGTTCCTACGAGCAGTACTTC
TRBJ1-1	-	TRBV19	-	CASSIKGNTEAFF	TGTGCCAGTAGTATCAAGGGGAACACTGAAGCTTTCTTT